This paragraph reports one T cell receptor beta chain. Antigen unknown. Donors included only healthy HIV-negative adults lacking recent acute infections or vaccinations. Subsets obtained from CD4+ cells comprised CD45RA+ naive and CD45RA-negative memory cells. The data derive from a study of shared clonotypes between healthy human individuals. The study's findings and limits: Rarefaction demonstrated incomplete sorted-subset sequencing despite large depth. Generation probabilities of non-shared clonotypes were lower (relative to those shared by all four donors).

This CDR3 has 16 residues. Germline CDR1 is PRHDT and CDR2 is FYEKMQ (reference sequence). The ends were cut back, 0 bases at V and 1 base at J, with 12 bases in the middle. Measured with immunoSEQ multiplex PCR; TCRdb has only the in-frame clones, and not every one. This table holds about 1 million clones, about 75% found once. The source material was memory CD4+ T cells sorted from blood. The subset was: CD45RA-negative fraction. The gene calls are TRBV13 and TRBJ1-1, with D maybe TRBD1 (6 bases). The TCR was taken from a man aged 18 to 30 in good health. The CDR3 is CASSLGGDTRNTEAFF. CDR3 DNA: TGTGCCAGCAGCTTAGGCGGGGACACTAGGAACACTGAAGCTTTCTTT.